This passage covers 9 T cell receptor beta chains from one sample sequenced in a study of T cell responses to AZD1222 COVID-19 vaccine. Profiled with immunoSEQ multiplex PCR; TCRdb holds only in-frame clones, not every one. The sample records 140,000 or so clones, roughly 86% being singletons. Sequenced material: peripheral blood, taken 28 days after the second AZD1222 dose. The receptors were gathered from an adult who received the AZD1222 COVID-19 vaccine.

V usage is TRBV5-1 and J usage is TRBJ1-6, with TRBD1 as a possible D gene (5 bases). Germline loops: CDR1 SGHRS, CDR2 YFSETQ. The CDR3 loop spans 14 amino acids. The V end was cut by 7 bases, the J end by 8 bases, with 16 bases between. As DNA, the CDR3 is TGCGCCAGCCGGCCTGACAGTACGGATTCACCCCTCCACTTT. It translates to CASRPDSTDSPLHF.

The chain carries TRBV15 and TRBJ1-5, with D perhaps TRBD1 (5 bases). From germline, CDR1 is LNHNV and CDR2 YYDKDF (reference sequence). The CDR3 is made up of 12 amino acids. With 4 bases removed from V and 13 bases from J, the gap between germline ends came to 14 bases. CDR3 sequence reads: CATSMGQGYQHF. The CDR3 DNA reads TGTGCCACCAGCATGGGTCAGGGATATCAGCATTTT.

The chain uses TRBV2 and TRBJ1-3; D might be TRBD1 (6 bases). Germline V lookup: CDR1 SNHLY, CDR2 FYNNEI. The CDR3 is 14 residues long. V lost 5 bases and J lost 2, with 10 bases in between. The CDR3 loop is CASSYTGTGNTIYF. CDR3 DNA sequence: TGTGCCAGCAGTTACACAGGGACTGGAAACACCATATATTTT.

The J gene is TRBJ1-6, the V gene TRBV7-9; perhaps TRBD1 as D (6 bases). In germline, CDR1 is SEHNR, CDR2 FQNEAQ (reference sequence). The CDR3 extends over 15 amino acids. Trimming took off 8 bases at V and 5 bases at J, with 16 bases between the two ends. DNA for the CDR3: TGTGCCAGCCCGACCGAGCAGGGGCATAATTCACCCCTCCACTTT. Translated: CASPTEQGHNSPLHF.

The CDR3 here is CASSDGQGKKSNQPQHF. In DNA form, the CDR3 reads TGTGCCAGCAGTGACGGACAGGGTAAGAAAAGCAATCAGCCCCAGCATTTT. V and J are TRBV6-4 and TRBJ1-5; 8 nucleotides align to TRBD1. CDR3 length: 17 residues. The junction had 7 bases not matched to a gene; V was cut back by 2 bases and J by 1 base. The germline gives CDR1 MRHNA, CDR2 SNTAGT.

The V gene is TRBV2, the J gene TRBJ1-5; D unclear. Germline V gives CDR1 SNHLY, CDR2 FYNNEI. The CDR3 covers 12 residues. V lost 3 bases and J 5 bases, leaving 5 bases between the germline ends. DNA of the CDR3: TGTGCCAGCAGTGATGTTTATCAGCCCCAGCATTTT. This translates into CASSDVYQPQHF.

The chain is built from TRBV30 and TRBJ1-3; unclear D gene. The CDR3 spans 10 residues. The germline V gene encodes CDR1 GTSNPN and CDR2 SVGIG (reference sequence). Trimming removed 0 bases at V and 9 bases at J, with 3 bases between. In DNA, the CDR3 is TGTGCCTGGAGTGTAGGCACCATATATTTT. Its translation: CAWSVGTIYF. Full variable domain (outside the CDR3, taken from reference TRBV30 and TRBJ1-3): SQTIHQWPATLVQPVGSPLSLECTVEGTSNPNLYWYRQAAGRGLQLLFYSVGIGQISSEVPQNLSASRPQDRQFILSSKKLLLSDSGFYLCAWSVGTIYFGEGSWLTVV.

This clone showed up just once. V and J are TRBV14 and TRBJ2-2; D unresolved. The CDR3 has 13 amino acids. Trimming took off 0 bases at V and 6 bases at J, with 5 bases between the two ends. Germline V lookup: CDR1 SGHDN, CDR2 FVKESK. CDR3: CASSQEGPGELFF. CDR3 sequence (DNA): TGTGCCAGCAGCCAAGAGGGTCCCGGGGAGCTGTTTTTT.

This chain joins TRBV7-2 and TRBJ2-3; no clear D. The CDR3 runs to 15 residues. Germline V gene sequence: CDR1 SGHTA, CDR2 FQGNSA. The V gene lost 2 bases and the J gene lost 1 base, with 10 bases spanning the gap. CDR3 sequence reads: CASSLQGSRTDTQYF. CDR3 nucleotide sequence: TGTGCCAGCAGCTTACAAGGATCCCGCACAGATACGCAGTATTTT.